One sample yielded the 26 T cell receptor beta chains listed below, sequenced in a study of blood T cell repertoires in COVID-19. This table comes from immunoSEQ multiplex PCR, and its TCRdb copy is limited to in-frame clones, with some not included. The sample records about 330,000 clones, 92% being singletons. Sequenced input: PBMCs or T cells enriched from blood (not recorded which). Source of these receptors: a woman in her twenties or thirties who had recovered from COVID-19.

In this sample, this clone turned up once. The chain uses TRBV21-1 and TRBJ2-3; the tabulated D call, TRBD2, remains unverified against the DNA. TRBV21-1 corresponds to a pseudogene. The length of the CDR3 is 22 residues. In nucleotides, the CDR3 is TGTGCCAGCAGCAAAGATGGAGGGACCGGGACTAGCGGGAGCTTCAGCACAGATACGCAGTATTTT. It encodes CASSKDGGTGTSGSFSTDTQYF.

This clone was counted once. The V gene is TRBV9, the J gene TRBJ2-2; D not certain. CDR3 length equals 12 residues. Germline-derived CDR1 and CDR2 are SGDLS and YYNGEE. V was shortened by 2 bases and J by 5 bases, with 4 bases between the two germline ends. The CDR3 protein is CASSVRTGELFF. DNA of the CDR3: TGTGCCAGCAGCGTCCGTACCGGGGAGCTGTTTTTT.

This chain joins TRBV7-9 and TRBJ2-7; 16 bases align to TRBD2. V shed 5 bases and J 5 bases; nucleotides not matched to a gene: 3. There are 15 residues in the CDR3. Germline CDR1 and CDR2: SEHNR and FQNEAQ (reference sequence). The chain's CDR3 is CASSPGLAGGNEQYF. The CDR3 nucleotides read TGTGCCAGCAGCCCGGGACTAGCGGGAGGGAACGAGCAGTACTTC.

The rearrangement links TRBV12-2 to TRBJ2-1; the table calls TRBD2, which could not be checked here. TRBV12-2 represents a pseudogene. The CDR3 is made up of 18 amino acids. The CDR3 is CASRPGTSGRSSYNEQFF. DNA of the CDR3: TGTGCAAGTCGCCCTGGGACTAGCGGGAGGAGCTCCTACAATGAGCAGTTCTTC.

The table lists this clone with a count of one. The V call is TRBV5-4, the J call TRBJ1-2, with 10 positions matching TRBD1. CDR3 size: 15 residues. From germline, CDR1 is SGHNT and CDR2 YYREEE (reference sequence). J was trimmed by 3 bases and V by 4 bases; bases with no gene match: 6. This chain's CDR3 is CASSQGQGVDYGYTF. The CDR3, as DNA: TGTGCCAGCAGCCAAGGACAGGGGGTAGACTATGGCTACACCTTC.

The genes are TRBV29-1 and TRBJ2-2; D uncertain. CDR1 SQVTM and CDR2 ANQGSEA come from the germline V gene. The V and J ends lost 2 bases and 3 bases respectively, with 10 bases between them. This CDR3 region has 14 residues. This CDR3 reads CSVELEPDTGELFF. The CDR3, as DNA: TGCAGCGTTGAACTGGAGCCGGACACCGGGGAGCTGTTTTTT.

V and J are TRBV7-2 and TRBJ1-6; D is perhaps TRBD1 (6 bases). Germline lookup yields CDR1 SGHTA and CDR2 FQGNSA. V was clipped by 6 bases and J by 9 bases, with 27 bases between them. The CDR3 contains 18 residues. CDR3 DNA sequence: TGTGCCAGCAGTCTTAGAAACCTTTTGGCGGGGGGCGGTTCACCCCTCCACTTT. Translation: CASSLRNLLAGGGSPLHF.

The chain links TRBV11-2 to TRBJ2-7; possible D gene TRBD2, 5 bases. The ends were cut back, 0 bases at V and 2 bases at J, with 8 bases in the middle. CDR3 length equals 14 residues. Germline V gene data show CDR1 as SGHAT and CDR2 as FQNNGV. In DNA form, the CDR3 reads TGTGCCAGCAGCTTAGAGAGCGGACCCTACGAGCAGTACTTC. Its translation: CASSLESGPYEQYF. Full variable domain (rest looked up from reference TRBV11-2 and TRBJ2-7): EAGVAQSPRYKIIEKRQSVAFWCNPISGHATLYWYQQILGQGPKLLIQFQNNGVVDDSQLPKDRFSAERLKGVDSTLKIQPAKLEDSAVYLCASSLESGPYEQYFGPGTRLTVT.

Here the CDR3 reads CASSLAGLGSEAFF. The DNA of the CDR3 is TGCGCCAGCAGCTTGGCCGGGTTAGGAAGTGAAGCTTTCTTT. The rearrangement uses TRBV5-1 and TRBJ1-1; the D is unclear. CDR1 is SGHRS and CDR2 is YFSETQ in the germline V gene. V was pared by 0 bases and J by 7 bases, with 13 bases between. The CDR3 runs to 14 residues.

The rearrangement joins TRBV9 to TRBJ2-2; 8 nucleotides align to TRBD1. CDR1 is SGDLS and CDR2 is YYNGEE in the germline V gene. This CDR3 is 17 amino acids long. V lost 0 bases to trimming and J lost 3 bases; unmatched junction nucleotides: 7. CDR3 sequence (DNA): TGTGCCAGCAGCGTAGCTGGGCAGGGGGCCTACACCGGGGAGCTGTTTTTT. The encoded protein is CASSVAGQGAYTGELFF.

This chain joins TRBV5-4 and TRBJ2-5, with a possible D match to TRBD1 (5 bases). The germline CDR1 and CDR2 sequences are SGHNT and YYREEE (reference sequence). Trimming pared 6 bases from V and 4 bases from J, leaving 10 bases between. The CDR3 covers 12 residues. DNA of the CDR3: TGTGCCAGCACCAGGGTGGGAGAGACCCAGTACTTC. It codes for CASTRVGETQYF.

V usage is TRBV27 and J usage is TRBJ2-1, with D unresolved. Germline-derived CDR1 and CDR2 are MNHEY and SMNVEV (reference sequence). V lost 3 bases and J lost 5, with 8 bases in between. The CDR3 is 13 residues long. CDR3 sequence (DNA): TGTGCCAGCAGTTTTTCTGCAGACAATGAGCAGTTCTTC. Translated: CASSFSADNEQFF.

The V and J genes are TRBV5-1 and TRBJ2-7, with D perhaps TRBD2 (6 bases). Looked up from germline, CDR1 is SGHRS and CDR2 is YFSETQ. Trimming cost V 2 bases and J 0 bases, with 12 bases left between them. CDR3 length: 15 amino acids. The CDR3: CASSFLGGTSYEQYF. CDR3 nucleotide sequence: TGCGCCAGCAGCTTCTTAGGCGGGACCTCCTACGAGCAGTACTTC.

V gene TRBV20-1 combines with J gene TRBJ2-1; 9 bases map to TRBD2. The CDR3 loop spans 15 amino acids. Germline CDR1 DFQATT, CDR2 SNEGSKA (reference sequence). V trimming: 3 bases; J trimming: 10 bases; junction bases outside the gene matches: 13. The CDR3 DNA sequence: TGCAGTGCTAGTAGCCCCCAGCGGGAGGCCGCGGAGCAGTTCTTC. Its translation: CSASSPQREAAEQFF.

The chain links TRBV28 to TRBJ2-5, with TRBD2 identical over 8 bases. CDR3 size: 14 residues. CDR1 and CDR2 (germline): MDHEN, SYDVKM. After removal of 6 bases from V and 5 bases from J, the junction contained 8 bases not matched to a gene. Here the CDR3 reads CASRSSGGGETQYF. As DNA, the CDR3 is TGTGCCAGCAGGTCGAGCGGGGGCGGCGAGACCCAGTACTTC.

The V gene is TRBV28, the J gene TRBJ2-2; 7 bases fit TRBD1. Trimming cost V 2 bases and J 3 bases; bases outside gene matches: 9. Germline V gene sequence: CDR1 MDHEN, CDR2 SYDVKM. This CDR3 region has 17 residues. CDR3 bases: TGTGCCAGCAGTTTAAGGGTGACAGGGACGTACACCGGGGAGCTGTTTTTT. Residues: CASSLRVTGTYTGELFF.

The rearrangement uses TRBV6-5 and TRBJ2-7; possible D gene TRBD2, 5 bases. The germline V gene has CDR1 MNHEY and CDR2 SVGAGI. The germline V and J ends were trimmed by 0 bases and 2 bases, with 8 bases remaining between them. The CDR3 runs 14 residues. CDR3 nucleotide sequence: TGTGCCAGCAGTTACTCGACCGGGGCCTACGAGCAGTACTTC. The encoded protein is CASSYSTGAYEQYF.

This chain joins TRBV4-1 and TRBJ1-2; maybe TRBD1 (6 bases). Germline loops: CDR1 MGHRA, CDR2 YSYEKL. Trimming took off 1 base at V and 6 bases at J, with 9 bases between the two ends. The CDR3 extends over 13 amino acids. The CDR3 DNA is TGCGCCAGCAGCCAAGGGTCAGGGGATGGCTACACCTTC. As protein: CASSQGSGDGYTF.

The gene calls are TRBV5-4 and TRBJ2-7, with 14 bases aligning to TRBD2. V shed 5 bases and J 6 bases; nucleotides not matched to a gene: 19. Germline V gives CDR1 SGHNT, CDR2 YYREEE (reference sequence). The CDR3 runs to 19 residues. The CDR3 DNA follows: TGTGCCAGCAGATCTGGGACTAGCGGGAGACTCACCCACGGAAGCGAGCAGTACTTC. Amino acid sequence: CASRSGTSGRLTHGSEQYF.

The CDR3 region has the DNA TGTGCCAGCAGCCAGCTCGACAGGGTTATCGGAGAGACCCAGTACTTC. Encoded protein: CASSQLDRVIGETQYF. This chain joins TRBV7-6 and TRBJ2-5; 7 nucleotides line up with TRBD1. V shed 5 bases, J shed 4 bases, and the junction held 13 bases outside the gene matches. Germline V lookup: CDR1 SGHVS, CDR2 FNYEAQ. The CDR3 covers 16 residues.

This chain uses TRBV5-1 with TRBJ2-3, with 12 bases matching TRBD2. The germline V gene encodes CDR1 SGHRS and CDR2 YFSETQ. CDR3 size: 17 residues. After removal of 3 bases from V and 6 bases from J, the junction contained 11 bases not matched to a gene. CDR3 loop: CASSSAASGGALDTQYF. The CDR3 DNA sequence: TGCGCCAGCAGCTCCGCCGCTAGCGGGGGGGCCTTGGATACGCAGTATTTT.

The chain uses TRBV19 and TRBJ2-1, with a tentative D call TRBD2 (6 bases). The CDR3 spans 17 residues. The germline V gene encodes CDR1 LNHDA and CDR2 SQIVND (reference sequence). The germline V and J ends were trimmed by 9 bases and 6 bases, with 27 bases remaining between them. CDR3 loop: CASSETRPAGIGNEQFF. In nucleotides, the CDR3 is TGTGCCAGCTCCGAAACCCGTCCTGCGGGAATTGGCAATGAGCAGTTCTTC.

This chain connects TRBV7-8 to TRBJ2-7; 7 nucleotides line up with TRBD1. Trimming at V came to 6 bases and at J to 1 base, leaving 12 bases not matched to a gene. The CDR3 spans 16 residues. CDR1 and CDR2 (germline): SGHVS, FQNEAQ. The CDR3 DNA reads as TGTGCCAGCAGACCCCCGACAGGGCTTGTTTCCTACGAGCAGTACTTC. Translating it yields CASRPPTGLVSYEQYF.

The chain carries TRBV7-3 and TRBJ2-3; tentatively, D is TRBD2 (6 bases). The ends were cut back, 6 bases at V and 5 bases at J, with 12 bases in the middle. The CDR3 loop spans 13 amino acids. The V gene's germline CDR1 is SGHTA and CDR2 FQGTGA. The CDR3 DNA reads TGTGCCAGCAGTACGAGTAGCGGAGATACGCAGTATTTT. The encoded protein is CASSTSSGDTQYF.

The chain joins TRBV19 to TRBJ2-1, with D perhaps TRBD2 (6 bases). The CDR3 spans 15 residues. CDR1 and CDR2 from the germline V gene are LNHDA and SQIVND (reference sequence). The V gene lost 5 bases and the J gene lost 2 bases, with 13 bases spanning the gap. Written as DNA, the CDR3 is TGTGCCAGTAGTTACGAGACTAGACCCTACAATGAGCAGTTCTTC. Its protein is CASSYETRPYNEQFF.

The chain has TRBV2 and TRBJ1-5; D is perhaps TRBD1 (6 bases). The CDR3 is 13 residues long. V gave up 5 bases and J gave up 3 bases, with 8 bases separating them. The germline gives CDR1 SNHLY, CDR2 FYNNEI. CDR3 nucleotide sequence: TGTGCCAGCAGTCGGGACAACAATCAGCCCCAGCATTTT. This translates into CASSRDNNQPQHF.